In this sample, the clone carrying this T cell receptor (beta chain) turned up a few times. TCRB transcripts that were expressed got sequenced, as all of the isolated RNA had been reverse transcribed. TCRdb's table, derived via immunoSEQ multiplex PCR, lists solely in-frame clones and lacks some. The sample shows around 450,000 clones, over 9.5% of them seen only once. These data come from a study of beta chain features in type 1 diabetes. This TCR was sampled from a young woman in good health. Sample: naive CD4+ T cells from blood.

CDR3 loop: CASRTDREGYGYTF. The CDR3 DNA is TGTGCCAGCAGGACTGACAGGGAGGGATATGGCTACACCTTC. The chain is built from TRBV9 and TRBJ1-2, with 7 positions matching TRBD1. Germline values: CDR1 SGDLS, CDR2 YYNGEE. V dropped 5 bases and J dropped 5; count of bases not matched to a gene: 9. CDR3 length: 14 residues.